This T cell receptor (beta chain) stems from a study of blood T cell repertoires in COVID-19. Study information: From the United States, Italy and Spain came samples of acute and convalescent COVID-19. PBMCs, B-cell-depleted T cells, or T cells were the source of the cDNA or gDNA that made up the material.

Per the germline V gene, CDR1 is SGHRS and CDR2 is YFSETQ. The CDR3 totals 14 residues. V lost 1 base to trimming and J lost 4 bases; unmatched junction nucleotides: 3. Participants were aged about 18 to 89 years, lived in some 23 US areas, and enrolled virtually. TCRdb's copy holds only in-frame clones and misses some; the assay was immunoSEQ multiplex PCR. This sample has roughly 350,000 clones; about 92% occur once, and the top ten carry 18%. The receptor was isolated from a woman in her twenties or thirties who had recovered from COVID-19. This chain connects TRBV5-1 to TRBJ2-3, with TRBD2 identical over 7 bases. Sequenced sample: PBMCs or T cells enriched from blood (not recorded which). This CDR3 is CASSLTGGADTQYF. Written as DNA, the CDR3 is TGCGCCAGCAGCTTGACGGGAGGCGCAGATACGCAGTATTTT. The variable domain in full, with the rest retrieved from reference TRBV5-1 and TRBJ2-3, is KAGVTQTPRYLIKTRGQQVTLSCSPISGHRSVSWYQQTPGQGLQFLFEYFSETQRNKGNFPGRFSGRQFSNSRSEMNVSTLELGDSALYLCASSLTGGADTQYFGPGTRLTVL.